A single T cell receptor beta chain is shown here with its context. Its antigen is currently unknown. It was with 60 Vbeta and 13 Jbeta primers that the PCR ran. Measured with immunoSEQ multiplex PCR; TCRdb has only the in-frame clones, and not every one. This table holds around 80,000 clones, around three quarters found once. The data stem from a study of cytomegalovirus exposure and HLA in healthy donors. Overall study results and limits: A later examination showed that TCR association rates differed by HLA locus, with DRB1 most and HLA-C fewest.

The CDR3 covers 15 residues. Germline V gene sequence: CDR1 SQVTM, CDR2 ANQGSEA. V shed 7 bases and J 0 bases; nucleotides not matched to a gene: 8. The specimen was PBMCs. The rearrangement joins TRBV29-1 to TRBJ1-1; the match to TRBD1 covers 10 bases. The source of this sequence is a man aged 35 to 55 in good health and CMV-seronegative. The CDR3 region is CSADSGQGMNTEAFF. For the CDR3, the DNA is TGCAGCGCCGACTCGGGACAGGGGATGAACACTGAAGCTTTCTTT. Full variable domain (rest looked up from reference TRBV29-1 and TRBJ1-1): SAVISQKPSRDICQRGTSLTIQCQVDSQVTMMFWYRQQPGQSLTLIATANQGSEATYESGFVIDKFPISRPNLTFSTLTVSNMSPEDSSIYLCSADSGQGMNTEAFFGQGTRLTVV.